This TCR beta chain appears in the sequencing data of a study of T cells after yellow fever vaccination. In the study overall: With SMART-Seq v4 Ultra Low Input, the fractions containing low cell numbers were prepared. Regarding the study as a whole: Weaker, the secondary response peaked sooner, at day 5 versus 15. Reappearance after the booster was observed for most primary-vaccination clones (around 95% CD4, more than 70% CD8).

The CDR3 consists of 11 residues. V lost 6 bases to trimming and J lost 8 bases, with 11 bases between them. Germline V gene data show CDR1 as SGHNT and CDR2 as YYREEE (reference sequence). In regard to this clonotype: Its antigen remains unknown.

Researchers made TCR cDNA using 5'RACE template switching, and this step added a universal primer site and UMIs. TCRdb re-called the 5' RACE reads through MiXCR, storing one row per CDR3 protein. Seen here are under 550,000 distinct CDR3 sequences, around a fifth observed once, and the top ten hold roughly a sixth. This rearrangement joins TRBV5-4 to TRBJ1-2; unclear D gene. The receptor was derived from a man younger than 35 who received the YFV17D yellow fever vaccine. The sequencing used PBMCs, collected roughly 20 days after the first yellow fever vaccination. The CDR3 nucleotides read TGTGCCAGCAACACAGCGGGAGGCTACACCTTC. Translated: CASNTAGGYTF.